This T cell receptor (beta chain) stems from a study of T cell repertoires in cytomegalovirus infection. Study in general: CMV infection plus the matching HLA type was flagged by public TCR beta signatures.

With respect to this clonotype: Its antigen is unknown.

TCRdb called the reads again in MiXCR, with one record for every CDR3 protein. This sample has tens of thousands of distinct CDR3 sequences; roughly a quarter occur once, and the top ten carry 50%. CDR3 length: 15 amino acids. CDR1 is LNHDA, CDR2 SQIVND, per germline (reference sequence). V dropped 5 bases and J dropped 5; count of bases not matched to a gene: 9. General study results and limits: In two of eight donors, the top clonotype was HLA-C-restricted CMV-specific.

The specimen was CD8+ T cells from cultured PBMCs, collected from culture after CMV antigen stimulation. The sequence was obtained from a human donor in good health (CMV status not recorded). Some clones in this sample may be carry-over from other donors' samples. The chain joins TRBV19 to TRBJ2-1, with 7 bases lining up with TRBD2. In DNA form, the CDR3 reads TGTGCCAGTAGTCCCCATGGGGGGGGGAACAATGAGCAGTTCTTC. Translating it yields CASSPHGGGNNEQFF. Using reference TRBV19 and TRBJ2-1 for the parts outside the CDR3, the full variable domain is DGGITQSPKYLFRKEGQNVTLSCEQNLNHDAMYWYRQDPGQGLRLIYYSQIVNDFQKGDIAEGYSVSREKKESFPLTVTSAQKNPTAFYLCASSPHGGGNNEQFFGPGTRLTVL.